Following are 21 T cell receptor beta chains from one sample sequenced in a study of cytomegalovirus exposure and HLA in healthy donors. The data were produced by immunoSEQ multiplex PCR, yet TCRdb's version contains in-frame clones alone and is incomplete. The data show about 130,000 clones, about nine tenths seen once. Material: PBMCs. The source of these receptors is a woman aged 25-40 years in good health and CMV-seropositive.

About this clone itself: Because the CDR3's place on the DNA is in doubt, the DNA is left out and the CDR3 is given as listed by TCRdb. The genes are TRBV27 and TRBJ1-2; the table's D call, TRBD1, has no DNA check behind it. The V gene's germline CDR1 is MNHEY and CDR2 SMNVEV (reference sequence). The CDR3 is 15 amino acids long, termini counted. This CDR3 is CASSSSDRVNYGYTF.

The chain has TRBV6-5 and TRBJ2-7, with 7 bases matching TRBD1. Germline trimming cut 6 bases from V and 3 bases from J; bases unmatched to any gene: 2. Germline CDR1 is MNHEY and CDR2 is SVGAGI. The CDR3 totals 12 residues. CDR3 sequence (DNA): TGTGCCAGCAGAACAGGGGTCTACGAGCAGTACTTC. Its protein is CASRTGVYEQYF.

The chain employs TRBV13 and TRBJ2-3; weak D call: TRBD1 (5 bases). The length of the CDR3 is 15 residues. Germline loops: CDR1 PRHDT, CDR2 FYEKMQ (reference sequence). Trimming pared 1 base from V and 4 bases from J, leaving 12 bases between. This chain's CDR3 is CASSLEVGEADTQYF. The CDR3 DNA follows: TGTGCCAGCAGCTTAGAGGTAGGGGAAGCAGATACGCAGTATTTT.

This chain connects TRBV9 to TRBJ2-1, with TRBD2 matching over 9 bases. The length of the CDR3 is 14 residues. Germline trimming cut 0 bases from V and 12 bases from J; bases unmatched to any gene: 7. Germline CDR1 reads SGDLS; CDR2 reads YYNGEE. The CDR3 coding sequence is TGTGCCAGCAGCGTAGATTATTTGACTAGCGGGCAGTTCTTC. It is translated as CASSVDYLTSGQFF.

The chain's CDR3 is CASSLAGGSNQPQHF. DNA of the CDR3: TGTGCCAGCAGTTTGGCAGGGGGTAGCAATCAGCCCCAGCATTTT. The chain combines TRBV28 with TRBJ1-5; 7 nucleotides match TRBD1. V shed 3 bases, J shed 0 bases, and the junction held 2 bases outside the gene matches. This CDR3 spans 15 amino acids. Germline CDR1 is MDHEN and CDR2 is SYDVKM.

The chain joins TRBV2 to TRBJ2-1, with a weak D call TRBD2 (5 bases). Trimming took off 7 bases at V and 7 bases at J, with 14 bases between the two ends. From germline, CDR1 is SNHLY and CDR2 FYNNEI. This CDR3 spans 13 amino acids. DNA of the CDR3: TGTGCCAGCATTAACCTCCCGGGGAATGAGCAGTTCTTC. This codes for CASINLPGNEQFF.

The CDR3 DNA follows: TGTGCCAGCAGTGAGACCCCAGGGGAAGCGGGGAACACAGATACGCAGTATTTT. The encoded protein is CASSETPGEAGNTDTQYF. The chain employs TRBV2 and TRBJ2-3, with D tentatively TRBD2 (7 bases). V lost 3 bases, J lost 2 bases, and 21 bases lay in between. The CDR3 totals 18 residues. Germline V gives CDR1 SNHLY, CDR2 FYNNEI.

The rearrangement joins TRBV7-3 to TRBJ2-7; D might be TRBD2 (6 bases). Looked up from germline, CDR1 is SGHTA and CDR2 is FQGTGA. V dropped 0 bases and J dropped 2 bases, with 11 bases sitting between them. The CDR3 extends over 15 amino acids. The DNA of the CDR3 is TGTGCCAGCAGCTTAACCAGCGGGCCCACCTACGAGCAGTACTTC. Translating it yields CASSLTSGPTYEQYF.

V is TRBV9 and J is TRBJ2-1; TRBD2 agrees at 9 bases. V was clipped by 3 bases and J by 3 bases; unmatched bases: 10. Per germline, CDR1 SGDLS and CDR2 YYNGEE. This CDR3 is built from 17 residues. CDR3 sequence reads: CASSAGSGRFSYNEQFF. The CDR3 bases are TGTGCCAGCAGCGCGGGGAGCGGGAGGTTTAGCTACAATGAGCAGTTCTTC.

The chain uses TRBV5-1 and TRBJ2-1, with TRBD2 matching over 8 bases. The V gene's germline CDR1 is SGHRS and CDR2 YFSETQ. Trimming took 5 bases from V and 9 from J; bases not matched to a gene: 10. There are 14 residues in the CDR3. The CDR3 region is CASREAGVRGEQFF. CDR3 nucleotide sequence: TGCGCCAGCAGAGAAGCGGGGGTGAGAGGTGAGCAGTTCTTC.

The CDR3 sequence: CASSLGTGGLNEQFF. CDR3 coding DNA: TGCGCCAGCAGCTTGGGGACGGGAGGGCTAAATGAGCAGTTCTTC. This chain links TRBV5-1 with TRBJ2-1; 8 bases map to TRBD2. This CDR3 spans 15 amino acids. Germline V gene sequence: CDR1 SGHRS, CDR2 YFSETQ. V shed 0 bases, J shed 7 bases, and the junction held 6 bases outside the gene matches. The full variable domain, completed using reference TRBV5-1 and TRBJ2-1, is KAGVTQTPRYLIKTRGQQVTLSCSPISGHRSVSWYQQTPGQGLQFLFEYFSETQRNKGNFPGRFSGRQFSNSRSEMNVSTLELGDSALYLCASSLGTGGLNEQFFGPGTRLTVL.

This sequence joins TRBV5-1 and TRBJ2-7; TRBD1 might be the D (5 bases). From germline, CDR1 is SGHRS and CDR2 YFSETQ. The CDR3 runs 12 residues. The V gene lost 3 bases and the J gene lost 3 bases, with 7 bases spanning the gap. CDR3 in DNA: TGCGCCAGCAGCTCGCAGGGCTACGAGCAGTACTTC. Translated, it gives CASSSQGYEQYF. Full variable domain (rest looked up from reference TRBV5-1 and TRBJ2-7): KAGVTQTPRYLIKTRGQQVTLSCSPISGHRSVSWYQQTPGQGLQFLFEYFSETQRNKGNFPGRFSGRQFSNSRSEMNVSTLELGDSALYLCASSSQGYEQYFGPGTRLTVT.

The chain joins TRBV5-4 to TRBJ2-2, with D tentatively TRBD2 (5 bases). CDR1 and CDR2 (germline): SGHNT, YYREEE (reference sequence). The CDR3 extends over 15 amino acids. V dropped 7 bases and J dropped 0 bases, with 13 bases sitting between them. As DNA, the CDR3 is TGTGCCAGCCTGGACTTACAGTCGAACACCGGGGAGCTGTTTTTT. Encoded protein: CASLDLQSNTGELFF.

V usage is TRBV18 and J usage is TRBJ2-6; 10 bases fit TRBD1. CDR3 length equals 17 residues. Looked up from germline, CDR1 is KGHSH and CDR2 is LQKENI. J lost 0 bases, V lost 8 bases, and 7 bases had no gene match. CDR3: CASRPGQGSSGANVLTF. The CDR3 nucleotides read TGTGCCAGCCGACCGGGACAGGGGAGCTCTGGGGCCAACGTCCTGACTTTC.

The chain is built from TRBV5-1 and TRBJ1-3; no firm D call. The CDR3 has 13 amino acids. Trimming cost V 5 bases and J 3 bases, with 9 bases left between them. Germline CDR1 is SGHRS and CDR2 is YFSETQ. In DNA, the CDR3 is TGCGCCAGCAGATCCGGGGTTGGAAACACCATATATTTT. Translation: CASRSGVGNTIYF.

The chain has TRBV6-1 and TRBJ1-5; 7 bases are shared with TRBD1. The CDR3 runs 18 residues. V lost 1 base and J lost 0; bases outside the gene matches: 9. Germline V gives CDR1 MNHNS, CDR2 SASEGT. CDR3: CASSEGWDSYYSNQPQHF. The DNA for the CDR3 is TGTGCCAGCAGTGAAGGCTGGGACAGCTATTATAGCAATCAGCCCCAGCATTTT.

The chain is built from TRBV7-6 and TRBJ2-1; TRBD1 matches 8 bases. Germline V CDR1 and CDR2: SGHVS, FNYEAQ. The CDR3 is 13 amino acids. Germline trimming cut 4 bases from V and 13 bases from J; bases unmatched to any gene: 9. The CDR3 sequence: CASSSQGGQGQFF. In nucleotides, the CDR3 is TGTGCCAGCAGCTCCCAGGGAGGACAGGGACAGTTCTTC.

The rearrangement joins TRBV27 to TRBJ2-2; the D gene is possibly TRBD2 (6 bases). The length of the CDR3 is 16 residues. Germline V gene lookup returns CDR1 MNHEY and CDR2 SMNVEV (reference sequence). The germline V and J ends were trimmed by 6 bases and 1 base, with 15 bases remaining between them. The CDR3 DNA sequence: TGTGCCAGCAGCCCCCAGGGTAGCGGGAACACCGGGGAGCTGTTTTTT. Encoded protein: CASSPQGSGNTGELFF.

V and J are TRBV5-6 and TRBJ1-6; 10 positions agree with TRBD1. CDR3 length equals 15 residues. Germline CDR1 is SGHDT and CDR2 is YYEEEE. V dropped 4 bases and J dropped 10; count of bases not matched to a gene: 8. The CDR3 is CASSPRTGGLSPLHF. CDR3 bases: TGTGCCAGCAGCCCGAGGACAGGGGGACTGTCACCCCTCCACTTT.

This sequence joins TRBV5-1 and TRBJ1-1; D not resolved. Deletions cut 0 bases from V and 0 bases from J, with 9 bases between. CDR3 length: 15 amino acids. CDR1 SGHRS and CDR2 YFSETQ come from the germline V gene. CDR3 loop: CASSLEPGLNTEAFF. The CDR3 DNA reads TGCGCCAGCAGCTTGGAGCCGGGGTTGAACACTGAAGCTTTCTTT.

In this sample, this clone turned up a few times. Here the CDR3 reads CASSPPTRGVEDTQYF. The CDR3 bases are TGTGCCAGCTCACCTCCAACGCGGGGGGTTGAAGATACGCAGTATTTT. The chain has TRBV18 and TRBJ2-3; 8 positions agree with TRBD2. The CDR3 has 16 residues. Germline values: CDR1 KGHSH, CDR2 LQKENI. Trimming cost V 3 bases and J 5 bases; bases outside gene matches: 10.